This TCR beta chain was identified during a study of blood T cell repertoires in COVID-19. Study in general: PBMCs, B-cell-depleted T cells, or T cells were the source of the cDNA or gDNA that made up the material.

Assay used: immunoSEQ multiplex PCR; TCRdb lists only in-frame clones, some missing. The table shows about 300,000 clones, with approximately 90% occurring only once. Germline-derived CDR1 and CDR2 are SGHNT and YENEEA. The CDR3 runs to 16 residues. V was cut by 0 bases and J by 5 bases, with 13 bases left in between. Cohort 3 donors counted as recovered after two negative PCRs, clearance, or resolved symptoms. This TCR was recovered from a man aged 25-40 years who had recovered from COVID-19. The chain recombines TRBV11-3 with TRBJ2-2, with D possibly TRBD1 on 5 matching bases. Sequencing input: PBMCs or T cells enriched from blood (not recorded which). CDR3 region: CASSLEQENPTGELFF. DNA for the CDR3: TGTGCCAGCAGCTTAGAACAGGAGAACCCGACCGGGGAGCTGTTTTTT.